This T cell receptor (beta chain) is drawn from a study of shared clonotypes between healthy human individuals. Genomic DNA of every subset was divided equally among multiple immunoSEQ plates. Unsorted PBMC samples were amplified in replicate PCRs containing around 300 ng DNA, some 33,000 T cell genomes. Ten immunoSEQ deep assay plates served to sequence unsorted PBMC DNA. Repertoires were generated with immunoSEQ multiplex PCR, while TCRdb's copy carries only in-frame clones and drops some. Among 450,000 to 500,000 clones listed, approximately 80% were seen once. Of note for this clone: A single base separates this from a much larger clone, so it may be a read error. Other nucleotide sequences in the sample specify the same CDR3.

This CDR3 comprises 12 residues. Per the germline V gene, CDR1 is KGHSH and CDR2 is LQKENI. The V segment lost 6 bases and the J segment 4 bases; nucleotides outside the gene matches: 3. Among the donors, all were Caucasian adults who lived in Nashville, Tennessee. The chain has TRBV18 and TRBJ2-7; TRBD1 matches at 7 bases. Sample: PBMCs. This clonotype was obtained from a woman aged 40 to 50 in good health. Some clones in this sample may be carry-over from other donors' samples. The CDR3 DNA sequence: TGTGCCAGCTCCCCGACAGGGTACGAGCAGTACTTC. It codes for CASSPTGYEQYF.